The 24 T cell receptor beta chains reported below all come from one sample, sequenced in a study of shared clonotypes between healthy human individuals. CD45RO-negative, CCR7-selected cells formed the naive CD8 fraction, which excluded terminally differentiated effector memory CD45RA+ cells. Profiled with immunoSEQ multiplex PCR; TCRdb holds only in-frame clones, not every one. The top ten clones hold less than 0.35% of a sample with some 580,000 clones, 95% to 98% of them seen once. The sequenced material came from naive CD8+ T cells sorted from blood. All receptors come from a man aged 25 to 40 in good health.

The chain is built from TRBV29-1 and TRBJ1-2, with D possibly being TRBD1 (5 bases). The V gene lost 6 bases and the J gene lost 8 bases, with 13 bases spanning the gap. The CDR3 contains 11 residues. The germline gives CDR1 SQVTM, CDR2 ANQGSEA. The DNA of the CDR3 is TGCAGCGTCCGCGACAGCTGGGGCTACACCTTC. This sequence encodes CSVRDSWGYTF.

This chain connects TRBV7-9 to TRBJ2-1; D gene unclear. Between the trimmed V and J ends, which lost 8 bases and 0 bases, there was a span of 8 bases. CDR3 size: 13 residues. Germline CDR1 and CDR2: SEHNR and FQNEAQ (reference sequence). The CDR3 spells CASAYVSYNEQFF. CDR3 coding DNA: TGTGCCAGCGCCTACGTCTCCTACAATGAGCAGTTCTTC.

The chain uses TRBV5-1 and TRBJ2-7; 7 positions agree with TRBD1. There are 15 residues in the CDR3. The J segment lost 2 bases and the V segment lost 5 bases, leaving 10 bases of the junction unmatched. CDR1 is SGHRS, CDR2 YFSETQ, per germline. The CDR3 loop reads CASRSVRDSTYEQYF. The DNA of the CDR3 is TGCGCCAGCAGATCCGTCCGGGACAGTACCTACGAGCAGTACTTC. Combining the CDR3 with reference TRBV5-1 and TRBJ2-7 gives the whole variable domain KAGVTQTPRYLIKTRGQQVTLSCSPISGHRSVSWYQQTPGQGLQFLFEYFSETQRNKGNFPGRFSGRQFSNSRSEMNVSTLELGDSALYLCASRSVRDSTYEQYFGPGTRLTVT.

The gene calls are TRBV11-2 and TRBJ1-5; D uncertain. The CDR3 spans 16 residues. V lost 5 bases to trimming and J lost 3 bases, with 17 bases between them. CDR1 and CDR2 from the germline V gene are SGHAT and FQNNGV. The CDR3 spells CASSTNAGGDNQPQHF. In nucleotides, the CDR3 is TGTGCCAGCAGCACCAACGCGGGAGGCGACAATCAGCCCCAGCATTTT.

The chain joins TRBV2 to TRBJ2-2, with D maybe TRBD1 (6 bases). CDR1 is SNHLY and CDR2 is FYNNEI in the germline V gene. The V end was cut by 9 bases, the J end by 0 bases, with 11 bases between. The CDR3 extends over 14 amino acids. In DNA form, the CDR3 reads TGTGCCAGATCCGGGACATCGAACACCGGGGAGCTGTTTTTT. Translated, it gives CARSGTSNTGELFF. The full variable domain, with the rest looked up from reference TRBV2 and TRBJ2-2, is EPEVTQTPSHQVTQMGQEVILRCVPISNHLYFYWYRQILGQKVEFLVSFYNNEISEKSEIFDDQFSVERPDGSNFTLKIRSTKLEDSAMYFCARSGTSNTGELFFGEGSRLTVL.

The chain recombines TRBV4-3 with TRBJ2-1; TRBD1 matches at 7 bases. The CDR3 consists of 18 residues. V was clipped by 0 bases and J by 8 bases; unmatched bases: 16. CDR1 is LGHNA, CDR2 YSLEER, per germline. The CDR3: CASSQEGLGDSVVDEQFF. DNA for the CDR3: TGCGCCAGCAGCCAAGAAGGCTTGGGGGACAGTGTGGTGGATGAGCAGTTCTTC.

This rearrangement joins TRBV7-6 to TRBJ2-7, with TRBD1 matching 8 bases. The CDR3 is 14 amino acids. Germline V CDR1 and CDR2: SGHVS, FNYEAQ. Trimming removed 5 bases from V and 5 bases from J; junction bases left unmatched: 8. In DNA, the CDR3 is TGTGCCAGCAGCCACGGACAGGGCGTTAACGAGCAGTACTTC. Protein: CASSHGQGVNEQYF.

The chain links TRBV11-3 to TRBJ2-1; unclear D gene. The CDR3 consists of 12 residues. The V gene lost 3 bases and the J gene lost 7 bases, with 7 bases spanning the gap. Germline values: CDR1 SGHNT, CDR2 YENEEA. The CDR3, as DNA: TGTGCCAGCAGCTTGTATATGAATGAGCAGTTCTTC. Encoded protein: CASSLYMNEQFF.

The rearrangement joins TRBV7-9 to TRBJ2-1; D unclear. Germline V lookup: CDR1 SEHNR, CDR2 FQNEAQ (reference sequence). CDR3 length: 12 residues. The V end was cut by 5 bases, the J end by 7 bases, with 9 bases between. The CDR3 loop is CASSDLGNEQFF. The CDR3 region has the DNA TGTGCCAGCAGCGACCTGGGGAATGAGCAGTTCTTC.

Here the CDR3 DNA reads TGTGCCAGCAGCTTAATTCCTACCCTTTACGAGCAGTACTTC. It translates to CASSLIPTLYEQYF. V gene TRBV11-2 combines with J gene TRBJ2-7; D gene uncertain. Deletions cut 2 bases from V and 4 bases from J, with 12 bases between. This CDR3 region has 14 residues. CDR1 and CDR2 (germline): SGHAT, FQNNGV.

This sequence joins TRBV2 and TRBJ2-2; TRBD2 matches at 10 bases. J gave up 3 bases and V 4 bases, and 5 bases lay outside the gene matches. This CDR3 is built from 16 residues. Germline CDR1 SNHLY, CDR2 FYNNEI. The CDR3 loop reads CASSVLAGEDTGELFF. CDR3 DNA: TGTGCCAGCAGTGTGCTAGCGGGAGAAGACACCGGGGAGCTGTTTTTT.

The chain uses TRBV5-1 and TRBJ2-3; a weak D match, TRBD1 (5 bases). This CDR3 contains 15 residues. Germline CDR1 reads SGHRS; CDR2 reads YFSETQ. The V gene lost 4 bases and the J gene lost 2 bases, with 14 bases spanning the gap. The CDR3 loop reads CASSKLGQVTDTQYF. CDR3 coding DNA: TGCGCCAGCAGCAAGCTGGGGCAGGTCACAGATACGCAGTATTTT. The complete variable domain, with remaining parts taken from reference TRBV5-1 and TRBJ2-3, reads KAGVTQTPRYLIKTRGQQVTLSCSPISGHRSVSWYQQTPGQGLQFLFEYFSETQRNKGNFPGRFSGRQFSNSRSEMNVSTLELGDSALYLCASSKLGQVTDTQYFGPGTRLTVL.

The rearrangement joins TRBV5-1 to TRBJ2-7, with TRBD2 matching over 10 bases. Germline CDR1 reads SGHRS; CDR2 reads YFSETQ. The CDR3 runs to 16 residues. V dropped 4 bases and J dropped 5; count of bases not matched to a gene: 12. DNA of the CDR3: TGCGCCAGCAGCCTGGGACTAGCGACCCGAGCACACGAGCAGTACTTC. It translates to CASSLGLATRAHEQYF.

The CDR3 bases are TGTGCCTGGAGTGTCGGGAGTCTAGCGGGGGAACAAGAGACCCAGTACTTC. Its translation: CAWSVGSLAGEQETQYF. J is TRBJ2-5 and V is TRBV30, with 10 bases fitting TRBD2. The junction had 9 bases not matched to a gene; V was cut back by 0 bases and J by 2 bases. The CDR3 loop spans 17 amino acids. Germline loops: CDR1 GTSNPN, CDR2 SVGIG (reference sequence).

The V and J genes are TRBV9 and TRBJ2-1, with D perhaps TRBD2 (6 bases). Trimming removed 7 bases at V and 5 bases at J, with 13 bases between. The length of the CDR3 is 13 residues. CDR1 and CDR2 from the germline V gene are SGDLS and YYNGEE. The CDR3 DNA is TGTGCCAGCGGGAGGCATACAGACAATGAGCAGTTCTTC. It codes for CASGRHTDNEQFF. Drawing the rest from reference TRBV9 and TRBJ2-1, the complete variable domain is DSGVTQTPKHLITATGQRVTLRCSPRSGDLSVYWYQQSLDQGLQFLIQYYNGEERAKGNILERFSAQQFPDLHSELNLSSLELGDSALYFCASGRHTDNEQFFGPGTRLTVL.

The J gene is TRBJ1-2, the V gene TRBV6-5, with a possible D match to TRBD1 (6 bases). The CDR3 sequence is 13 residues long. Trimming pared 5 bases from V and 1 base from J, leaving 8 bases between. Germline CDR1 is MNHEY and CDR2 is SVGAGI. This CDR3 reads CASSQGFNYGYTF. The CDR3 DNA reads TGTGCCAGCAGTCAGGGGTTTAACTATGGCTACACCTTC.

The gene calls are TRBV27 and TRBJ2-6; D remains ambiguous. CDR1 and CDR2 from the germline V gene are MNHEY and SMNVEV (reference sequence). V was pared by 0 bases and J by 0 bases, with 6 bases between. The CDR3 sequence is 16 residues long. CDR3 sequence (DNA): TGTGCCAGCAGTTTATCGTGGGGCTCTGGGGCCAACGTCCTGACTTTC. This sequence encodes CASSLSWGSGANVLTF.

A single count supports this clone. J is TRBJ2-1 and V is TRBV7-9, with 9 bases identical to TRBD2. The CDR3 is 16 residues long. The germline V gene encodes CDR1 SEHNR and CDR2 FQNEAQ (reference sequence). The CDR3 sequence is CATGTSQDRPYNEQFF. The CDR3 region has the DNA TGTGCTACCGGGACTAGCCAAGATCGGCCCTACAATGAGCAGTTCTTC.

This chain joins TRBV7-9 and TRBJ2-2, with D possibly being TRBD2 (6 bases). This CDR3 is built from 14 residues. Germline V gene sequence: CDR1 SEHNR, CDR2 FQNEAQ (reference sequence). Trimming took 5 bases from V and 7 from J, leaving 14 bases between them. The CDR3 here is CASSPPMGGGELFF. The CDR3 bases are TGTGCCAGCAGCCCACCAATGGGGGGCGGGGAGCTGTTTTTT.

V usage is TRBV5-4 and J usage is TRBJ2-3; a possible D gene is TRBD1 (6 bases). V was pared by 4 bases and J by 0 bases, with 15 bases between. The CDR3 has 16 amino acids. Germline-derived CDR1 and CDR2 are SGHNT and YYREEE (reference sequence). The CDR3 loop reads CASSNIDRPSTDTQYF. CDR3 in DNA: TGTGCCAGCAGCAACATTGACAGGCCTAGCACAGATACGCAGTATTTT.

The V and J genes are TRBV7-2 and TRBJ1-2; TRBD1 is a possible D gene (6 bases). Looked up from germline, CDR1 is SGHTA and CDR2 is FQGNSA. The CDR3 contains 16 residues. Trimming stripped 5 bases from V and 5 bases from J, with 21 bases between. As DNA, the CDR3 is TGTGCCAGCAGCGGGACCGTGTGGACAGTCAGATATGGCTACACCTTC. This gives the protein CASSGTVWTVRYGYTF.

In the case of this clone: Other nucleotide sequences from this sample produce the same CDR3. The chain is built from TRBV28 and TRBJ1-5; perhaps TRBD1 as D (5 bases). CDR3 length equals 14 residues. Trimming pared 4 bases from V and 0 bases from J, leaving 7 bases between. Germline V gene data show CDR1 as MDHEN and CDR2 as SYDVKM. The DNA of the CDR3 is TGTGCCAGCAGTTCTCAGGGTAGCAATCAGCCCCAGCATTTT. This encodes CASSSQGSNQPQHF.

The chain recombines TRBV7-9 with TRBJ2-7, with D possibly being TRBD2 (6 bases). This CDR3 comprises 14 residues. V shed 4 bases and J shed 1 base, with 11 bases lying between them. Per germline, CDR1 SEHNR and CDR2 FQNEAQ (reference sequence). As DNA, the CDR3 is TGTGCCAGCAGCTCCCGGGACTGGTCCTACGAGCAGTACTTC. Protein: CASSSRDWSYEQYF.

The CDR3 loop is CASSATGGGYTF. CDR3 DNA sequence: TGTGCCAGCAGCGCGACAGGGGGCGGCTACACCTTC. The gene calls are TRBV9 and TRBJ1-2, with 10 bases fitting TRBD1. This CDR3 has 12 amino acids. V was pared by 3 bases and J by 8 bases, with 1 base of the junction left unmatched. The V gene's germline CDR1 is SGDLS and CDR2 YYNGEE.